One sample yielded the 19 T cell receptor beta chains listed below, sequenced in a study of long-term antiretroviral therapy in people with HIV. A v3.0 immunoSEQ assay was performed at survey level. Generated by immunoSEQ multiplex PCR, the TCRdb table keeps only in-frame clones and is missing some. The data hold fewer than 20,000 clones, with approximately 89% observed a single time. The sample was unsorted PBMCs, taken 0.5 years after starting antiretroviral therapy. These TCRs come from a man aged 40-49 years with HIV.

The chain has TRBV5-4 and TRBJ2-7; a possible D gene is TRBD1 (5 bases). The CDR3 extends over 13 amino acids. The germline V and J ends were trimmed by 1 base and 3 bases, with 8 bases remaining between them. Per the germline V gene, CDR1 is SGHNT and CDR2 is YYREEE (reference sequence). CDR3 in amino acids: CASSLKGFYEQYF. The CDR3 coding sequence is TGTGCCAGCAGCTTGAAGGGGTTCTACGAGCAGTACTTC.

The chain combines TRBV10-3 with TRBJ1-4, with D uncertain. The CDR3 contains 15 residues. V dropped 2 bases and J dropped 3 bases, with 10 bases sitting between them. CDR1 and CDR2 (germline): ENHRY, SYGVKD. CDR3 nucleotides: TGTGCCATCAGTGAGGGGTCGGGGTCTAATGAAAAACTGTTTTTT. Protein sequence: CAISEGSGSNEKLFF.

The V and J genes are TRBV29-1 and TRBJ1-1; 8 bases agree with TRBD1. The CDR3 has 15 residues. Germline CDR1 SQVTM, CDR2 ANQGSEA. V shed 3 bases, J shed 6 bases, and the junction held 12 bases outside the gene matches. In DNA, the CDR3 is TGCAGCGTTGAGCCGCAGGGGGCCTTGTCGGCTGAAGCTTTCTTT. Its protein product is CSVEPQGALSAEAFF.

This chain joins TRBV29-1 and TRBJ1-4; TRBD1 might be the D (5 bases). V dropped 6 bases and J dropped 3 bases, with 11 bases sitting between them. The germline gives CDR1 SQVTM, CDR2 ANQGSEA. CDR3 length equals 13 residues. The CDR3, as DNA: TGCAGCGTCCTCAGGGATGCTAATGAAAAACTGTTTTTT. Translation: CSVLRDANEKLFF.

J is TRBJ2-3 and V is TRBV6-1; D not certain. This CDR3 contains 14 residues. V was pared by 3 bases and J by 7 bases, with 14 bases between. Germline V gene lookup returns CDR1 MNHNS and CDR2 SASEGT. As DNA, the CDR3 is TGTGCCAGCAGTGACATGATCGATTTATATACGCAGTATTTT. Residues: CASSDMIDLYTQYF.

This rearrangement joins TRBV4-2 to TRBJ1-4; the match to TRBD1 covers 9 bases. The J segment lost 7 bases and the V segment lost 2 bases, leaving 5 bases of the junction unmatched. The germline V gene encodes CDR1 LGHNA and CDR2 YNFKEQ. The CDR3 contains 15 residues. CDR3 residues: CASSQTGGYAEKLFF. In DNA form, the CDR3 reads TGTGCCAGCAGCCAAACAGGGGGCTACGCTGAAAAACTGTTTTTT.

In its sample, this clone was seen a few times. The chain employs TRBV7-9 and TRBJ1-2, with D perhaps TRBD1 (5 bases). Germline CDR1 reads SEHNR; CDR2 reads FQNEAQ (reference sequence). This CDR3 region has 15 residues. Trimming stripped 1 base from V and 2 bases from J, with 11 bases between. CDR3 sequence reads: CASSLGEWGNYGYTF. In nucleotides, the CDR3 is TGTGCCAGCAGCTTAGGAGAGTGGGGGAACTATGGCTACACCTTC.

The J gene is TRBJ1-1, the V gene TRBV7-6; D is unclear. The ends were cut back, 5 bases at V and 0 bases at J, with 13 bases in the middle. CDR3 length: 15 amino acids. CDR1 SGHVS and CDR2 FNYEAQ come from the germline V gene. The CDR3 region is CASSRYSSMNTEAFF. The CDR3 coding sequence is TGTGCCAGCAGCCGTTATTCGAGCATGAACACTGAAGCTTTCTTT.

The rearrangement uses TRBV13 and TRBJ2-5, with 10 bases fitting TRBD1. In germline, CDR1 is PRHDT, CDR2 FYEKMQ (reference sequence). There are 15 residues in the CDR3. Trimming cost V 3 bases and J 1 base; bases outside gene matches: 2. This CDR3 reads CASSLGQGIQETQYF. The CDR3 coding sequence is TGTGCCAGCAGCTTGGGACAGGGGATCCAAGAGACCCAGTACTTC.

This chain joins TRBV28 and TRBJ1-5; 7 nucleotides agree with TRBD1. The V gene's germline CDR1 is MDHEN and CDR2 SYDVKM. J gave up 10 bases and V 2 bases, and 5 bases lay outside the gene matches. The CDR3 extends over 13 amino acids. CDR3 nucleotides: TGTGCCAGCAGTTTACAGGGGGGTTTTCCCCAGCATTTT. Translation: CASSLQGGFPQHF. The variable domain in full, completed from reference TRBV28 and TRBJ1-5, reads DVKVTQSSRYLVKRTGEKVFLECVQDMDHENMFWYRQDPGLGLRLIYFSYDVKMKEKGDIPEGYSVSREKKERFSLILESASTNQTSMYLCASSLQGGFPQHFGDGTRLSIL.

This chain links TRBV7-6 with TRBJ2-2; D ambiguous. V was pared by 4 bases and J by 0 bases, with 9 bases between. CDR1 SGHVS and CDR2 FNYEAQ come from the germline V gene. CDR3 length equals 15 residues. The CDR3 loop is CASSSAIANTGELFF. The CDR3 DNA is TGTGCCAGCAGCTCAGCGATAGCGAACACCGGGGAGCTGTTTTTT.

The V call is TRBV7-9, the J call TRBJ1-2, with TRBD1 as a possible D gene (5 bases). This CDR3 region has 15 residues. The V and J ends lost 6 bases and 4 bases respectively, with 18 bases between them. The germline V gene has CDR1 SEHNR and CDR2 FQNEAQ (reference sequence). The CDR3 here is CASRPDQGYGYGYTF. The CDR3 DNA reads TGTGCCAGCAGGCCGGATCAGGGTTATGGCTATGGCTACACCTTC.

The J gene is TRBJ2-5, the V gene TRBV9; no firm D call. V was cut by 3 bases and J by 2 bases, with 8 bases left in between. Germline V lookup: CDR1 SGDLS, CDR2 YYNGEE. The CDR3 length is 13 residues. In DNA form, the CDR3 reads TGTGCCAGCAGCGACCACCCTCAAGAGACCCAGTACTTC. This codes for CASSDHPQETQYF.

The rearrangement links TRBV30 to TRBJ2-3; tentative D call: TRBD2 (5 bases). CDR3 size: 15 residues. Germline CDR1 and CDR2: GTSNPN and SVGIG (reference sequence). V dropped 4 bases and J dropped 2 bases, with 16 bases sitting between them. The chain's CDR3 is CAWTITSSATDTQYF. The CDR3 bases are TGTGCCTGGACGATCACTAGTTCGGCCACAGATACGCAGTATTTT.

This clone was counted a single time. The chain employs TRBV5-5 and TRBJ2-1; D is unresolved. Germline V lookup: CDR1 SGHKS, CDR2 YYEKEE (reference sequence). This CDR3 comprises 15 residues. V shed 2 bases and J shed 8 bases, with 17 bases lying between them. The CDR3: CASSFGVGVWDEQFF. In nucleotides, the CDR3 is TGTGCCAGCAGCTTTGGTGTGGGCGTTTGGGATGAGCAGTTCTTC.

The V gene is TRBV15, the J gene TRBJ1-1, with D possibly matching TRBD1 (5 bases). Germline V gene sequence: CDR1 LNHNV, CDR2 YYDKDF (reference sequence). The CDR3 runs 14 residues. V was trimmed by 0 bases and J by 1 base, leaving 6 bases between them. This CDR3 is CATSRDGANTEAFF. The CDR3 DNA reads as TGTGCCACCAGCAGAGATGGGGCGAACACTGAAGCTTTCTTT.

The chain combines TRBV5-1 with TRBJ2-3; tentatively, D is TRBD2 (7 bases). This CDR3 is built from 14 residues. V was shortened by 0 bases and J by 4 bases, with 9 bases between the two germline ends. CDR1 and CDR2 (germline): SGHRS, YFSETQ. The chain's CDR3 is CASSLAGGPDTQYF. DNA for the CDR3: TGCGCCAGCAGCTTGGCGGGGGGCCCAGATACGCAGTATTTT.

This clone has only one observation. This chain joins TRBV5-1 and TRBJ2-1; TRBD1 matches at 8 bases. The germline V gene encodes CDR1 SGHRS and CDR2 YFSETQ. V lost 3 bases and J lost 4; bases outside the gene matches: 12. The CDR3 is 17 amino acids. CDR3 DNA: TGCGCCAGCAGCTCAACGTGGACAGGGTCCATATACAATGAGCAGTTCTTC. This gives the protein CASSSTWTGSIYNEQFF.

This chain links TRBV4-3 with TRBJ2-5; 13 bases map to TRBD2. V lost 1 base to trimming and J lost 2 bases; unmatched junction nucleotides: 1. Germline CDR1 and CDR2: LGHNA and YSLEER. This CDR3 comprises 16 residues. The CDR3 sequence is CASSQGLAGGQETQYF. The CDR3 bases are TGCGCCAGCAGCCAAGGACTAGCGGGAGGTCAAGAGACCCAGTACTTC.